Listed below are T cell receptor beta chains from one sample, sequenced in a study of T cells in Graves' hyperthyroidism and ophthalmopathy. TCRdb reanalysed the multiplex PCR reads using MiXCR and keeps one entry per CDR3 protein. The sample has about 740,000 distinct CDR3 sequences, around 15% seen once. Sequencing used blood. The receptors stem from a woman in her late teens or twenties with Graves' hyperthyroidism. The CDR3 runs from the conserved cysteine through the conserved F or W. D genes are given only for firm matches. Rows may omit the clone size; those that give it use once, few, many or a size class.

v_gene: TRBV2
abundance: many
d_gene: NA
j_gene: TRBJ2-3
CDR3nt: TGTGCCAGCAGTGTAGGCGGGATAAGCACAGATACGCAGTATTTT
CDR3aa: CASSVGGISTDTQYF

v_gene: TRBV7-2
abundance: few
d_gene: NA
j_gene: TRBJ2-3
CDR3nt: TGTGCCAGCAGCCTTAGGACTGGTTCTGGCACAGATACGCAGTATTTT
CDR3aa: CASSLRTGSGTDTQYF

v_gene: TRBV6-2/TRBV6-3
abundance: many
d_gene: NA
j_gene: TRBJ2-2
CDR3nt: TGTGCCAGCAGTGATACAGGGTACACCGGGGAGCTGTTTTTT
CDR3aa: CASSDTGYTGELFF

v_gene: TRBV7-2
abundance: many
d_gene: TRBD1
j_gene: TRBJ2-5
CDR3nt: TGTGCCAGCAGCCCACAAACAGGGGTCTCCCAGTACTTC
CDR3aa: CASSPQTGVSQYF

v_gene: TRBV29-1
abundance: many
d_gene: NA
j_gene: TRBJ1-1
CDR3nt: TGCAGCGTTGATGCTACAGGACCCGAAGCTTTCTTT
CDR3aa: CSVDATGPEAFF

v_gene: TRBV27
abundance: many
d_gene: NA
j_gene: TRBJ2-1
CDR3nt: TGTGCCAGCAGAGACATCAACTACAATGAGCAGTTCTTC
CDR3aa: CASRDINYNEQFF

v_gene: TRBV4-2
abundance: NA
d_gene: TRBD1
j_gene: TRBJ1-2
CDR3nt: TGTGCCAGCAGCCTGGGAGACAGGGAGTTGAGCTACACCTTC
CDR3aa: CASSLGDRELSYTF

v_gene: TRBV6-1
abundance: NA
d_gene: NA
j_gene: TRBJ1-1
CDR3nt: TGTGCCAGCAGGTTAGAAGGGTTAGTTCGGACTGAAGCTTTCTTT
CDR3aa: CASRLEGLVRTEAFF

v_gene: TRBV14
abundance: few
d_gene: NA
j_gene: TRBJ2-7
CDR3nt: TGTGCCAGCGCCGACCGGTGGCAGGGCTCCTACGAGCAGTACTTC
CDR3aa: CASADRWQGSYEQYF

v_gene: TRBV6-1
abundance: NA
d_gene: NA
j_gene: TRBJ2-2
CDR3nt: TGTGCCAGCAGGAGAGTCACCGGGGAGCTGTTTTTT
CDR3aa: CASRRVTGELFF

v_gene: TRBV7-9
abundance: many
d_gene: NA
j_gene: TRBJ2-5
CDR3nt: TGTGCCAGCAGAAAACAAGAGACCCAGTACTTC
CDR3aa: CASRKQETQYF

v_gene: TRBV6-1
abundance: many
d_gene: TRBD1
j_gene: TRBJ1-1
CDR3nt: TGTGCCAGCAGGCTCGGACAGGCCGTTTACGCTGAAGCTTTCTTT
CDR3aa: CASRLGQAVYAEAFF

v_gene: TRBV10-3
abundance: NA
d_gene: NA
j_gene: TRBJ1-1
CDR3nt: TGTGCCATTTCTCGTGAGGGGAACACTGAAGCTTTCTTT
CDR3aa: CAISREGNTEAFF

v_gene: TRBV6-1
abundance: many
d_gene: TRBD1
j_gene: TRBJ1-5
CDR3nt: TGTGCCAGCTTCTCCCCGGGGACAGGTAATCAGCCCCAGCATTTT
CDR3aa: CASFSPGTGNQPQHF

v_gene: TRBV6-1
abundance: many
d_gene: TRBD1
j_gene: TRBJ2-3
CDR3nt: TGTGCCAGCAGTGGGCTAGGACAGTGGATCCAGGGGGGCACAGATACGCAGTATTTT
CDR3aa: CASSGLGQWIQGGTDTQYF

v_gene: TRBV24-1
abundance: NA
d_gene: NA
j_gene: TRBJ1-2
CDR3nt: TGTGCCACCAGTGATTTTGGCTATGGCTACACCTTC
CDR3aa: CATSDFGYGYTF

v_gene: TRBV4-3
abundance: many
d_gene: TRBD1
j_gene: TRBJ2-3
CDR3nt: TGCGCCAGCAGCCCGACAGGGGGCGCAGCCGATACGCAGTATTTT
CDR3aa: CASSPTGGAADTQYF

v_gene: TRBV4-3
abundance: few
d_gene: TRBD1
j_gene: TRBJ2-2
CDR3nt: TGCGCCAGCAGCCATTCAACCGGGACAGGGACCGGGGAGCTGTTTTTT
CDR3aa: CASSHSTGTGTGELFF

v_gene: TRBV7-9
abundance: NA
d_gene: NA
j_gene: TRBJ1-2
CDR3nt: TGTGCCAGCAGCTCTGACAAGGACTATGGCTACACCTTC
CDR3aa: CASSSDKDYGYTF

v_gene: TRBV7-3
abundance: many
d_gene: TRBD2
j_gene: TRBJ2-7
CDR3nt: TGTGCCAGCAGCCTAGGACTAGCGGGATCGGGCGAGCAGTACTTC
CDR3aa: CASSLGLAGSGEQYF